The rows below give T cell receptor beta chains drawn from one sample of a study of T cells in localized non-small cell lung cancer. This table comes from immunoSEQ multiplex PCR, and its TCRdb copy is limited to in-frame clones, with some not included. This sample has approximately 150,000 clones, with more than 80% found just once. Sequenced material: peripheral blood, taken before any cancer treatment. The source of these receptors is an older female donor with stage I lung adenocarcinoma. The CDR3 runs from the conserved cysteine through the conserved F or W. Fields, in order: D gene, clone size, V gene, J gene, CDR3 DNA, CDR3 protein. A D gene is named only where the DNA matches it firmly. Some rows have no size entry. The others give once, few or many, or a class for an expanded clone.

d_gene: TRBD2
abundance: once
v_gene: TRBV7-3
j_gene: TRBJ2-3
CDR3nt: TGTGCCAGCAGAGACCGCGGGAGTGGGAGCACAGATACGCAGTATTTT
CDR3aa: CASRDRGSGSTDTQYF

d_gene: .
abundance: .
v_gene: TRBV19
j_gene: TRBJ1-4
CDR3nt: TGTGCCAGTAGTATAGACCACGGGAGTGAAAAACTGTTTTTT
CDR3aa: CASSIDHGSEKLFF

d_gene: .
abundance: .
v_gene: TRBV7-3
j_gene: TRBJ2-3
CDR3nt: TGTGCCAGCAGCTTATCGGCCCCCGCGGATACGCAGTATTTT
CDR3aa: CASSLSAPADTQYF

d_gene: .
abundance: .
v_gene: TRBV5-4
j_gene: TRBJ2-7
CDR3nt: TGTGCCAGCAGCTTGGAAATCCGACAAGGGGCGAACGAGCAGTACTTC
CDR3aa: CASSLEIRQGANEQYF

d_gene: .
abundance: .
v_gene: TRBV5-5
j_gene: TRBJ2-7
CDR3nt: TGTGCCAGCAGCAGAGTTAGGGGGGTCGACGAGCAGTACTTC
CDR3aa: CASSRVRGVDEQYF

d_gene: .
abundance: .
v_gene: TRBV4-1
j_gene: TRBJ2-3
CDR3nt: TGCGCCAGCAGCCAAACACCCGACTACCGATATACGCAGTATTTT
CDR3aa: CASSQTPDYRYTQYF

d_gene: TRBD1
abundance: .
v_gene: TRBV6-1
j_gene: TRBJ2-7
CDR3nt: TGTGCCACTGAGACAGGGGGGGTATACGAGCAGTACTTC
CDR3aa: CATETGGVYEQYF

d_gene: .
abundance: .
v_gene: TRBV6-4
j_gene: TRBJ2-3
CDR3nt: TGTGCCAGCAGTGACGGGGGACACCGCACAGATACGCAGTATTTT
CDR3aa: CASSDGGHRTDTQYF

d_gene: TRBD2
abundance: .
v_gene: TRBV7-6
j_gene: TRBJ2-5
CDR3nt: TGTGCCAGCAGCCCCAGGTTGGGGCTAGCGGGGACGACCCAGTACTTC
CDR3aa: CASSPRLGLAGTTQYF

d_gene: TRBD2
abundance: once
v_gene: TRBV5-1
j_gene: TRBJ2-3
CDR3nt: TGCGCCAGCAGCTTGGGACTAGGAGGCGGGAGCGCGACAGATACGCAGTATTTT
CDR3aa: CASSLGLGGGSATDTQYF

d_gene: .
abundance: .
v_gene: TRBV29-1
j_gene: TRBJ2-4
CDR3nt: TGCAGCGCCTCTCTGGCCAAAAACATTCAGTACTTC
CDR3aa: CSASLAKNIQYF

d_gene: TRBD1
abundance: .
v_gene: TRBV9
j_gene: TRBJ2-1
CDR3nt: TGTGCCAGCAGCCAGATCACAGGGGGCTTGAATGAGCAGTTCTTC
CDR3aa: CASSQITGGLNEQFF

d_gene: .
abundance: .
v_gene: TRBV5-4
j_gene: TRBJ2-3
CDR3nt: TGTGCCAGCAGCTTAACAGGGCAAGCAGATACGCAGTATTTT
CDR3aa: CASSLTGQADTQYF

d_gene: TRBD1
abundance: few
v_gene: TRBV5-1
j_gene: TRBJ1-4
CDR3nt: TGCGCCAGCAGCTATACTACCGGGACAGCGAATGAAAAACTGTTTTTT
CDR3aa: CASSYTTGTANEKLFF

d_gene: .
abundance: .
v_gene: TRBV30
j_gene: TRBJ2-7
CDR3nt: TGTGCCTGGACCGCTGGGGTGAGGGAGCAGTACTTC
CDR3aa: CAWTAGVREQYF

d_gene: .
abundance: .
v_gene: TRBV28
j_gene: TRBJ1-3
CDR3nt: TGTGCCAGCAGTCTGGGAAACACCATATATTTT
CDR3aa: CASSLGNTIYF